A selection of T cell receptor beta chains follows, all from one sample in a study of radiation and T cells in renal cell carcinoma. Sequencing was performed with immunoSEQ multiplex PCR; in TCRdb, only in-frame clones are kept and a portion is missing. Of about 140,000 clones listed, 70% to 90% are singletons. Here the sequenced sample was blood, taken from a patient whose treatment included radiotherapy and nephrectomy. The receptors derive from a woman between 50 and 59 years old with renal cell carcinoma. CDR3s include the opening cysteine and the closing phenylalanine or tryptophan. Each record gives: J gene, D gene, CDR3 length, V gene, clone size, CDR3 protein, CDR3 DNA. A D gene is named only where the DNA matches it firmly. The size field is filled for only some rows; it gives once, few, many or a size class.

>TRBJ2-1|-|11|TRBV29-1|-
CSVGEGDEQFF
TGCAGCGTGGGAGAGGGCGATGAGCAGTTCTTC
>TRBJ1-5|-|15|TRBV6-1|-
CASSERKGTHQPQHF
TGTGCCAGCAGTGAACGAAAGGGGACCCATCAGCCCCAGCATTTT
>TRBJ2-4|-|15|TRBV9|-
CASSVVGSRRNIQYF
TGTGCCAGCAGCGTAGTAGGGTCGAGGAGAAACATTCAGTACTTC
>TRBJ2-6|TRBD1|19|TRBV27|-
CASSLFLGQGAVGANVLTF
TGTGCCAGCAGTTTATTTCTGGGACAGGGGGCAGTTGGGGCCAACGTCCTGACTTTC
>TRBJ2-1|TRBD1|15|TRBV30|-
CAWSVAGQGAWEQFF
TGTGCCTGGAGTGTAGCGGGACAGGGGGCTTGGGAGCAGTTCTTC
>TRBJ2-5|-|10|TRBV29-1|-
CSAQQETQYF
TGCAGCGCCCAACAAGAGACCCAGTACTTC
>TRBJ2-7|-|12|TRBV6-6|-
CASSISSYEQYF
TGTGCCAGCAGCATTAGCTCCTACGAGCAGTACTTC
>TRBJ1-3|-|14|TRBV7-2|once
CASSLTEARNTIYF
TGTGCCAGCAGCTTAACAGAGGCGAGAAACACCATATATTTT
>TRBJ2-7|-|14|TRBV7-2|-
CASSHRDASYEQYF
TGTGCCAGCAGCCATAGGGACGCAAGCTACGAGCAGTACTTC
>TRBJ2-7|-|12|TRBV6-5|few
CASSLGSTEQYF
TGTGCCAGCAGTTTGGGCAGTACAGAGCAGTACTTC
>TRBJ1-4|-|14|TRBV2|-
CASMYGLSNEKLFF
TGTGCCAGCATGTATGGTCTCAGTAATGAAAAACTGTTTTTT
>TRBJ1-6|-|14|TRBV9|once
CASSVDGREVPLHF
TGTGCCAGCAGCGTAGATGGCAGGGAGGTACCCCTCCACTTT
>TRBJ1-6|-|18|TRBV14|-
CASSQSGTWSSYNSPLHF
TGTGCCAGCAGCCAATCCGGGACGTGGAGCTCCTATAATTCACCCCTCCACTTT
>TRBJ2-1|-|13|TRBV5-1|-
CASSLGAYNEQFF
TGCGCCAGCAGCTTGGGGGCCTACAATGAGCAGTTCTTC
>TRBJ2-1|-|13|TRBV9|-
CASSVGLNNEQFF
TGTGCCAGCTCAGTGGGGCTCAACAATGAGCAGTTCTTC
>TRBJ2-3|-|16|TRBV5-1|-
CASSLPAGGSTDTQYF
TGCGCCAGCAGCTTACCGGCAGGCGGGTCAACAGATACGCAGTATTTT
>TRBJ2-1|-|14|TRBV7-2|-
CASSLDSTYNEQFF
TGTGCCAGCAGCTTAGACAGTACCTACAATGAGCAGTTCTTC
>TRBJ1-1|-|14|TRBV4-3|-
CASSTGGANTEAFF
TGCGCCAGCTCCACGGGAGGGGCAAACACTGAAGCTTTCTTT
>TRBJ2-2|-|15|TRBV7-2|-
CASSSRGPTRGELFF
TGTGCCAGCAGCTCCCGAGGACCCACGCGGGGGGAGCTGTTTTTT
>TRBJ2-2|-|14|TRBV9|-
CASSETGRTGELFF
TGTGCCAGCAGCGAAACCGGACGGACCGGGGAGCTGTTTTTT
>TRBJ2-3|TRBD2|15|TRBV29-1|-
CSVPAGGGASDTQYF
TGCAGCGTCCCGGCGGGCGGGGGGGCATCAGATACGCAGTATTTT
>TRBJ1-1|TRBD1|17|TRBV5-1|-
CASSPASGTGEVTEAFF
TGCGCCAGCAGCCCGGCATCTGGGACAGGCGAGGTCACTGAAGCTTTCTTT
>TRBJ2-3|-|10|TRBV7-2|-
CASSQYTQYF
TGTGCCAGCAGCCAATATACGCAGTATTTT
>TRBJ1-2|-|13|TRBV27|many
CASSFGRRGGYTF
TGTGCCAGCAGTTTCGGCAGAAGGGGTGGCTACACCTTC
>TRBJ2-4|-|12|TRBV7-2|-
CASSYVLAIQYF
TGTGCCAGCAGTTATGTGTTGGCCATTCAGTACTTC
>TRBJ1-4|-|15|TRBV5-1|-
CASSLERPEDEKLFF
TGCGCCAGCAGCTTGGAGAGGCCGGAGGATGAAAAACTGTTTTTT
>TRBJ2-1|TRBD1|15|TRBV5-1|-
CASSSGQGSYNEQFF
TGCGCCAGCAGCAGCGGACAGGGCTCCTACAATGAGCAGTTCTTC
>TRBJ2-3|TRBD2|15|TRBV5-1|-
CASSLMGLSTDTQYF
TGCGCCAGCAGCTTGATGGGACTAAGCACAGATACGCAGTATTTT
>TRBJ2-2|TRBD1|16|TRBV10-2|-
CASTLRGRGDTGELFF
TGCGCCAGCACCCTCAGGGGGCGCGGGGACACCGGGGAGCTGTTTTTT
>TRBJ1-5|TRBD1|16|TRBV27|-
CASRLGTGGFHQPQHF
TGTGCCAGCAGACTAGGGACAGGGGGCTTCCATCAGCCCCAGCATTTT
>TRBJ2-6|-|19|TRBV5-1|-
CASSRGDSRWFSGANVLTF
TGCGCCAGCAGTAGGGGGGACTCACGTTGGTTCTCTGGGGCCAACGTCCTGACTTTC
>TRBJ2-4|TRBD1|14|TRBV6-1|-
CASSWDRALDIQYF
TGTGCCAGCAGCTGGGACAGGGCCTTGGACATTCAGTACTTC
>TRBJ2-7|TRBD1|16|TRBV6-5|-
CASSSLSGGTGVEQYF
TGTGCCAGCAGTTCACTATCCGGCGGGACAGGGGTCGAGCAGTACTTC
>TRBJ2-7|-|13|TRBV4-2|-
CASSQVREYEQYF
TGTGCCAGCAGCCAAGTCAGGGAATACGAGCAGTACTTC
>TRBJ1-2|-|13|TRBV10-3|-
CATNRQSDYGYTF
TGTGCCACTAACCGACAGAGCGACTATGGCTACACCTTC
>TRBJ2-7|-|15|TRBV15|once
CATSRDGGRPYEQYF
TGTGCCACCAGCAGAGATGGCGGCCGACCCTACGAGCAGTACTTC
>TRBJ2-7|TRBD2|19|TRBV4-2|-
CASSQVRSGTSGRIYEQYF
TGTGCCAGCAGCCAAGTACGGTCCGGGACTAGCGGGAGAATCTACGAGCAGTACTTC
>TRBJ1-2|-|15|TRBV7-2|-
CASSLGPGQRDGYTF
TGTGCCAGCAGCTTGGGCCCCGGGCAGAGAGATGGCTACACCTTC
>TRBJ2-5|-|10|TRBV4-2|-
CASSWGTQYF
TGTGCCAGCAGCTGGGGGACCCAGTACTTC
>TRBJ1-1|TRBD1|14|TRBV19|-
CASGGDRLNTEAFF
TGTGCCAGTGGAGGGGACAGGCTGAACACTGAAGCTTTCTTT
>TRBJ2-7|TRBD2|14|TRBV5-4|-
CASTWEGAWYEQYF
TGTGCCAGCACATGGGAGGGAGCCTGGTACGAGCAGTACTTC
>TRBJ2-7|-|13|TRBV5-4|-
CASSPGTTYEQYF
TGTGCCAGCAGCCCGGGGACCACCTACGAGCAGTACTTC
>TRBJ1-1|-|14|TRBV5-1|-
CASSLAGSNTEAFF
TGCGCCAGCAGCTTGGCAGGATCAAACACTGAAGCTTTCTTT
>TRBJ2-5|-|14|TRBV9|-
CASSVGGEGETQYF
TGTGCCAGCAGCGTAGGAGGAGAAGGGGAGACCCAGTACTTC
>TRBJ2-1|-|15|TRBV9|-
CASSVRTVAYNEQFF
TGTGCCAGCAGCGTACGGACGGTGGCCTACAATGAGCAGTTCTTC
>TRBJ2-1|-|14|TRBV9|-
CASSVVYVYNEQFF
TGTGCCAGCAGCGTAGTTTACGTCTACAATGAGCAGTTCTTC
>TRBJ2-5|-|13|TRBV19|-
CASSRASQETQYF
TGTGCCAGTAGTAGGGCTAGCCAAGAGACCCAGTACTTC
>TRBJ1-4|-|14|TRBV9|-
CASSAIPTNEKLFF
TGTGCCAGCAGCGCGATTCCAACTAATGAAAAACTGTTTTTT
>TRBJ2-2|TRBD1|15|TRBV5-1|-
CASRTTGGAGGELFF
TGCGCCAGCAGGACCACAGGGGGCGCAGGCGGGGAGCTGTTTTTT
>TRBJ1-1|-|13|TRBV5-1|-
CASSYLGLSEAFF
TGCGCCAGCAGCTATTTGGGCCTCAGTGAAGCTTTCTTT
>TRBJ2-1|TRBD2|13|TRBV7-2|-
CASSPGLAGVQFF
TGTGCCAGCAGCCCTGGACTAGCGGGGGTTCAGTTCTTC
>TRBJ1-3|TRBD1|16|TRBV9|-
CASSPGTANSGNTIYF
TGTGCCAGCAGCCCTGGGACAGCAAACTCTGGAAACACCATATATTTT
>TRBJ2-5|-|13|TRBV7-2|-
CASSLDPGETQYF
TGTGCCAGCAGCTTAGACCCCGGAGAGACCCAGTACTTC
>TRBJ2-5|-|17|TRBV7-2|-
CASSPFVLGFEVETQYF
TGTGCCAGCAGCCCCTTTGTGCTGGGGTTTGAGGTAGAGACCCAGTACTTC
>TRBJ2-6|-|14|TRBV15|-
CATSRGSGANVLTF
TGTGCCACCAGCAGAGGCTCTGGGGCCAACGTCCTGACTTTC
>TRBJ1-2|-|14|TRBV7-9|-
CASTPGGLSGGYTF
TGTGCCAGCACCCCGGGAGGGCTCTCAGGTGGCTACACCTTC
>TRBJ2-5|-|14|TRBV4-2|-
CASSQGELLETQYF
TGTGCCAGCAGCCAAGGGGAGTTACTAGAGACCCAGTACTTC
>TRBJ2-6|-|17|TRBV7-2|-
CASSLGAMVGGANVLTF
TGTGCCAGCAGCTTAGGGGCGATGGTCGGTGGGGCCAACGTCCTGACTTTC
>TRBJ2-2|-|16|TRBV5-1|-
CASSSPTGLNTGELFF
TGCGCCAGCAGCTCGCCCACAGGACTGAACACCGGGGAGCTGTTTTTT